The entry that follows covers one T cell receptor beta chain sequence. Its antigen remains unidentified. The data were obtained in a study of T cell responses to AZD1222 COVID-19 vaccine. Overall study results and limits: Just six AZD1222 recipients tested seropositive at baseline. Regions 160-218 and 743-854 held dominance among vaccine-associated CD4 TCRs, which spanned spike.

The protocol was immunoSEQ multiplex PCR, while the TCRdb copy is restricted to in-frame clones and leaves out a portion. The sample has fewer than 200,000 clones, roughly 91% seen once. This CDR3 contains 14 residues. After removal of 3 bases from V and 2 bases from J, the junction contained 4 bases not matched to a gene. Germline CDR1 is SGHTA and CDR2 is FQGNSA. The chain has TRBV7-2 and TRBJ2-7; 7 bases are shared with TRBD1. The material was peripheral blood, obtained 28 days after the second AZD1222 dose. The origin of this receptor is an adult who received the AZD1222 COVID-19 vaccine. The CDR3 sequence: CASSFQQGTYEQYF. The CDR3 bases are TGTGCCAGCAGCTTTCAACAGGGGACCTACGAGCAGTACTTC.